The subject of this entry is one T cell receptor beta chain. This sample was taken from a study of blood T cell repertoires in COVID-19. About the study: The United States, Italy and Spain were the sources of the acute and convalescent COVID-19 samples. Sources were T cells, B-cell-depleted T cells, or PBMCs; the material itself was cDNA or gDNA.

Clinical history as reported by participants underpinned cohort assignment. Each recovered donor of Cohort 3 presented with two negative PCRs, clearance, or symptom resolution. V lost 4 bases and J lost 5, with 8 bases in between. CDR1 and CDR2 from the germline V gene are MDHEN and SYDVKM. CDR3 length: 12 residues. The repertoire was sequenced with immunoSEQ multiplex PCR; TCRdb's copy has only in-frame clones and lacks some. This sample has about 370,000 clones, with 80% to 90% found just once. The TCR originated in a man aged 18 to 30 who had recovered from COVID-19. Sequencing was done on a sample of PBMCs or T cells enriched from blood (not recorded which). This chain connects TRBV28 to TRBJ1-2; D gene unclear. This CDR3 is CASSYSGYGYTF. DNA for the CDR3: TGTGCCAGCAGTTACAGTGGGTATGGCTACACCTTC.